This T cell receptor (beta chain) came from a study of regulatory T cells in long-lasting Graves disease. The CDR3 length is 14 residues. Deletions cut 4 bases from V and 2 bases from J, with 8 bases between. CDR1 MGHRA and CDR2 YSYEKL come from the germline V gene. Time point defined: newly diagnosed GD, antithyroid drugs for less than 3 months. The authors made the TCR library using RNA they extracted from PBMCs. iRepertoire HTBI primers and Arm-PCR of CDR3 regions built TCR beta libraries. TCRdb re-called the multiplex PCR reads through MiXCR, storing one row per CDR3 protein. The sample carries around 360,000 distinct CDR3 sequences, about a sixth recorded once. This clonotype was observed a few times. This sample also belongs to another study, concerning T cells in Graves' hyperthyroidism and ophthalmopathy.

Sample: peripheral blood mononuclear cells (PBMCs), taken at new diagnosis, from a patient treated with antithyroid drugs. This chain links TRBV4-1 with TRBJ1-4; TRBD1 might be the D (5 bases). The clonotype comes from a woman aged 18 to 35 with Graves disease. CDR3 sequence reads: CASSPDSTNEKLFF. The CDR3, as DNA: TGCGCCAGCAGCCCCGACAGCACTAATGAAAAACTGTTTTTT.